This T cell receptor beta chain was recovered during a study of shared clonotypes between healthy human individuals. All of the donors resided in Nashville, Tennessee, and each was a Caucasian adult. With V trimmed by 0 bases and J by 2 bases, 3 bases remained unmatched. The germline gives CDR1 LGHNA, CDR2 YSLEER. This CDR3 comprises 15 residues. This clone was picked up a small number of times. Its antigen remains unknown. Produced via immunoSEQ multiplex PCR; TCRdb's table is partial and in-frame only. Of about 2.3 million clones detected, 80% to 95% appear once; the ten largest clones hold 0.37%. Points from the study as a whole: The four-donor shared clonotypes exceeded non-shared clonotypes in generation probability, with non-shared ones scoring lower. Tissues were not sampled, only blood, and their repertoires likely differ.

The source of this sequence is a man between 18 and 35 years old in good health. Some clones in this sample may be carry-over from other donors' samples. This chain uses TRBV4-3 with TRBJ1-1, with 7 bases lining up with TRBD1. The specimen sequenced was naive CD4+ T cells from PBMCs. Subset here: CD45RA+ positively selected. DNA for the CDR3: TGCGCCAGCAGCCAAGATGGGACAGTAAACACTGAAGCTTTCTTT. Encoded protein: CASSQDGTVNTEAFF.